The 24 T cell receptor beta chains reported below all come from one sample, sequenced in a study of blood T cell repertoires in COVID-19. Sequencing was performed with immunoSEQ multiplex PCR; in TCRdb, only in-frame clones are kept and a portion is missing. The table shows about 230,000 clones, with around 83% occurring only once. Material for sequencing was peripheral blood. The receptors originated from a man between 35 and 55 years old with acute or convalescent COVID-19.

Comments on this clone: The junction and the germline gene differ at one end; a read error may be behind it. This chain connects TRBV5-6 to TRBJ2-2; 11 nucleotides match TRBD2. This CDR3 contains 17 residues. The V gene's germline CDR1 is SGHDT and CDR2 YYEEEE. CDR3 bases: TGTCCCAGCAGAATTTTAGCGGGGGGGAGACTCGCCGGGGAGCTGTTTTTT. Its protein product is CPSRILAGGRLAGELFF.

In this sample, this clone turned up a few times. The CDR3: CASSFGASGELFF. CDR3 DNA sequence: TGCGCCAGCAGCTTTGGGGCATCCGGGGAGCTGTTTTTT. The chain recombines TRBV5-1 with TRBJ2-2, with D possibly being TRBD1 (5 bases). Trimming took off 2 bases at V and 6 bases at J, with 8 bases between the two ends. This CDR3 is 13 amino acids long. The germline V gene encodes CDR1 SGHRS and CDR2 YFSETQ.

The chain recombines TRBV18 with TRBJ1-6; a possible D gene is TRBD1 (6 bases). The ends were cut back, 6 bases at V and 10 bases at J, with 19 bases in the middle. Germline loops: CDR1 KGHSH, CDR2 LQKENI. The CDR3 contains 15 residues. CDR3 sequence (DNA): TGTGCCAGCTCTCATTTGGGGGGGCGAGACTCACCCCTCCACTTT. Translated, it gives CASSHLGGRDSPLHF.

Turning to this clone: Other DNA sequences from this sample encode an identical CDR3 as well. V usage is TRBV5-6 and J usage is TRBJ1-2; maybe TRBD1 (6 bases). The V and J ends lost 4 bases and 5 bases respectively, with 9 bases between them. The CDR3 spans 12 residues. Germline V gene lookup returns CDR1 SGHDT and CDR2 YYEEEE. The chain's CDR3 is CASSPGTYGYTF. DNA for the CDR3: TGTGCCAGCAGCCCCGGGACATATGGCTACACCTTC.

CDR3 loop: CASRRGTGGNNEQFF. CDR3 bases: TGTGCCAGCAGGAGGGGTACAGGGGGGAACAATGAGCAGTTCTTC. This chain links TRBV6-5 with TRBJ2-1; TRBD1 agrees at 8 bases. The CDR3 runs to 15 residues. The germline V gene has CDR1 MNHEY and CDR2 SVGAGI. The junction had 9 bases not matched to a gene; V was cut back by 6 bases and J by 5 bases.

CDR3 nucleotide sequence: TGTGCCAGCAGCCGGCCCGCCGGGACAGGGAAATCACCCCTCCACTTT. Its translation is CASSRPAGTGKSPLHF. The chain combines TRBV28 with TRBJ1-6; 9 nucleotides agree with TRBD1. Per the germline V gene, CDR1 is MDHEN and CDR2 is SYDVKM. CDR3 length equals 16 residues. V lost 6 bases to trimming and J lost 10 bases; unmatched junction nucleotides: 13. Full variable domain (remainder filled in from reference TRBV28 and TRBJ1-6): DVKVTQSSRYLVKRTGEKVFLECVQDMDHENMFWYRQDPGLGLRLIYFSYDVKMKEKGDIPEGYSVSREKKERFSLILESASTNQTSMYLCASSRPAGTGKSPLHFGNGTRLTVT.

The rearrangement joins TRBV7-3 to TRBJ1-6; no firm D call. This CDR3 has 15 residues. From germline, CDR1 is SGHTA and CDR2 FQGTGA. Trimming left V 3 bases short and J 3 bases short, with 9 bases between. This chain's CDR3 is CASSFGGNYNSPLHF. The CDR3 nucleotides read TGTGCCAGCAGCTTTGGTGGCAACTATAATTCACCCCTCCACTTT. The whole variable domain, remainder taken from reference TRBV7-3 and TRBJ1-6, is GAGVSQTPSNKVTEKGKYVELRCDPISGHTALYWYRQSLGQGPEFLIYFQGTGAADDSGLPNDRFFAVRPEGSVSTLKIQRTERGDSAVYLCASSFGGNYNSPLHFGNGTRLTVT.

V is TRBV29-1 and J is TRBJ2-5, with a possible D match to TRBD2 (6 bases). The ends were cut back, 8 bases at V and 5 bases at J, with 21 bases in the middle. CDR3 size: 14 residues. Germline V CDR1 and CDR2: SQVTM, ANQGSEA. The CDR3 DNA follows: TGCAGCTTGACCGGGACTCTAAGACGGGAGACCCAGTACTTC. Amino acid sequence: CSLTGTLRRETQYF.

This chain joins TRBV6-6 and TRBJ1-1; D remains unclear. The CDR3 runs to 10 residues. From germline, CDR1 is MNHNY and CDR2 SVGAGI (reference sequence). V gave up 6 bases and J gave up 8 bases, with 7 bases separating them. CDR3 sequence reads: CASSSPEAFF. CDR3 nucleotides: TGTGCCAGCAGCTCCCCGGAAGCTTTCTTT.

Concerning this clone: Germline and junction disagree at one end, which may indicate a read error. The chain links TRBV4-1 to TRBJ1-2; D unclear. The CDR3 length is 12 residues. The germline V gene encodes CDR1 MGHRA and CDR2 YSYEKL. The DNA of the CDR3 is TGCGCCAGCAGCCAAGCTCCCAGCGATGTCCACTTC. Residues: CASSQAPSDVHF.

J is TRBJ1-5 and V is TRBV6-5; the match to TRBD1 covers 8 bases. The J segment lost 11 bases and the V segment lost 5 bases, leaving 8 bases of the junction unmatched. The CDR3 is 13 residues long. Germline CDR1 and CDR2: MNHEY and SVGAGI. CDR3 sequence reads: CASSRQGIGAQHF. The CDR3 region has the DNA TGTGCCAGCAGTCGACAGGGGATTGGAGCCCAGCATTTT.

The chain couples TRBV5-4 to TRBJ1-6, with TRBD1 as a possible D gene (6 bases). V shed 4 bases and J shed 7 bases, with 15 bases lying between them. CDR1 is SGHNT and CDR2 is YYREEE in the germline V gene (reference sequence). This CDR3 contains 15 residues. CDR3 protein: CASSRTDSLNSPLHF. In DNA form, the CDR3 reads TGTGCCAGCAGCCGGACGGACAGCCTAAATTCACCCCTCCACTTT.

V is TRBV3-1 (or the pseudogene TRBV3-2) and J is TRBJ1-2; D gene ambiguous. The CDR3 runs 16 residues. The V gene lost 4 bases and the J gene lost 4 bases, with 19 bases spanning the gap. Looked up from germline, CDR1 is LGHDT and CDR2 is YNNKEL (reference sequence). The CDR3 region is CASSLKTLRRIYGYTF. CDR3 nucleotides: TGTGCCAGCAGCCTCAAAACGCTCCGCAGGATCTATGGCTACACCTTC.

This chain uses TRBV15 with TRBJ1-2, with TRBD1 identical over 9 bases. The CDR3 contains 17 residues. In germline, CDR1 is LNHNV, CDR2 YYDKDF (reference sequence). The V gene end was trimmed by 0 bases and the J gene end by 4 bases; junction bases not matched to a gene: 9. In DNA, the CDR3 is TGTGCCACCAGCAGAGATCTGGGACAGGGAAGCCCCTATGGCTACACCTTC. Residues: CATSRDLGQGSPYGYTF.

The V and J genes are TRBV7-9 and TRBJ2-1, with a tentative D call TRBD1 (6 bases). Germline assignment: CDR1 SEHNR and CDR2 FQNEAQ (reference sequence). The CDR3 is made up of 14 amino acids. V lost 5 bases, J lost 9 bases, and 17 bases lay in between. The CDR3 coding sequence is TGTGCCAGCAGCCTCGTACAGGGTTTAGGTGAGCAGTTCTTC. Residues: CASSLVQGLGEQFF.

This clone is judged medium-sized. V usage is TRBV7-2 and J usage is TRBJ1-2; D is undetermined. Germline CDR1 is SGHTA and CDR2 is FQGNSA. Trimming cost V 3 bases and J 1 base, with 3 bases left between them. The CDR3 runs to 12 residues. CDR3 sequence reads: CASSFSNYGYTF. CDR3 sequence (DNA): TGTGCCAGCAGCTTCAGTAACTATGGCTACACCTTC. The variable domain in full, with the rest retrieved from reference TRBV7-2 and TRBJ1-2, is GAGVSQSPSNKVTEKGKDVELRCDPISGHTALYWYRQSLGQGLEFLIYFQGNSAPDKSGLPSDRFSAERTGGSVSTLTIQRTQQEDSAVYLCASSFSNYGYTFGSGTRLTVV.

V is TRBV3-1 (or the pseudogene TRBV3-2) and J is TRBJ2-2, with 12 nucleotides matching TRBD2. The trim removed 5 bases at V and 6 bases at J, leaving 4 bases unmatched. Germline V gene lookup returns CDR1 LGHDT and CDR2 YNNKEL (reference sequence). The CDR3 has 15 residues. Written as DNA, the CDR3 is TGTGCCAGCAGCATAAGACTAGCGGGGGCCGGGGAGCTGTTTTTT. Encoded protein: CASSIRLAGAGELFF.

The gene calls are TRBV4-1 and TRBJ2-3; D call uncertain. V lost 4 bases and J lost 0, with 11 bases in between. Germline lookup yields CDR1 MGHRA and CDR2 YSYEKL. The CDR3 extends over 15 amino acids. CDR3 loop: CASSLSLTSTDTQYF. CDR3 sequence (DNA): TGCGCCAGCAGCCTGAGCCTCACTAGCACAGATACGCAGTATTTT.

The CDR3 nucleotides read TGTGCCAGCAGCCTGGACAACTACGAGCAGTACTTC. Translation gives CASSLDNYEQYF. This chain uses TRBV7-6 with TRBJ2-7; D is perhaps TRBD1 (5 bases). Germline CDR1 SGHVS, CDR2 FNYEAQ. CDR3 length: 12 amino acids. V was shortened by 5 bases and J by 3 bases, with 8 bases between the two germline ends.

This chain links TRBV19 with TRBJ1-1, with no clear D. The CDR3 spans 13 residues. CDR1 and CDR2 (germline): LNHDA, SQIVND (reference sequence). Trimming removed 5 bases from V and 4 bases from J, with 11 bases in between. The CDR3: CASSQNRVTEAFF. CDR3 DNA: TGTGCCAGTAGTCAAAATCGGGTCACTGAAGCTTTCTTT.

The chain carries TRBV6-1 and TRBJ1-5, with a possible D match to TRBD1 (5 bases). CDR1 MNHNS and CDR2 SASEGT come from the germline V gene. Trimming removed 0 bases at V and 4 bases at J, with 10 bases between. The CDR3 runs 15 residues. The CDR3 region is CASSEAQGMNQPQHF. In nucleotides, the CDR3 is TGTGCCAGCAGTGAAGCGCAGGGAATGAATCAGCCCCAGCATTTT.

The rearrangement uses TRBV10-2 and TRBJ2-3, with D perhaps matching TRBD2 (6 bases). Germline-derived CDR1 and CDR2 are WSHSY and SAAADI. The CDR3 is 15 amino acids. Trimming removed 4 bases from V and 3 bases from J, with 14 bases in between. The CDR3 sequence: CASSALTSQTDTQYF. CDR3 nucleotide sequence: TGCGCCAGCAGTGCTCTGACTAGTCAGACAGATACGCAGTATTTT.

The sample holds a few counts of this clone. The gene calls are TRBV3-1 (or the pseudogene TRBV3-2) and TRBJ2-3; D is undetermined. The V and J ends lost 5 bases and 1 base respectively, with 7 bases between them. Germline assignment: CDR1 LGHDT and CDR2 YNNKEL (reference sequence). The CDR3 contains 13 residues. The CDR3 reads CASSLRGTDTQYF. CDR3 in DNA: TGTGCCAGCAGCTTGAGAGGCACAGATACGCAGTATTTT.

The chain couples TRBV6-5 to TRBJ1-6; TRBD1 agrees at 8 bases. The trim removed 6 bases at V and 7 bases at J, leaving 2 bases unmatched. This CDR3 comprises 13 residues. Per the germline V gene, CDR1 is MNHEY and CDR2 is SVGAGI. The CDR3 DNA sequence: TGTGCCAGCAGGGACAGGGCGAATTCACCCCTCCACTTT. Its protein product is CASRDRANSPLHF.